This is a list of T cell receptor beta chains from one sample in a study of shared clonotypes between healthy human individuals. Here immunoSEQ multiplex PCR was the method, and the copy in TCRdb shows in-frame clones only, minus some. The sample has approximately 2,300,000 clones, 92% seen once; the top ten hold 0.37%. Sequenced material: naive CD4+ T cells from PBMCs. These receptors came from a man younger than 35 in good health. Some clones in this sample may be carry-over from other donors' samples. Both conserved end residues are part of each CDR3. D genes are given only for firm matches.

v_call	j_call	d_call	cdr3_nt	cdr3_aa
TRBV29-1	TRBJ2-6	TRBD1	TGCAGCGTTTTGTCAGGGGGCTCTGGGGCCAACGTCCTGACTTTC	CSVLSGGSGANVLTF
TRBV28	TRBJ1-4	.	TGTGCCAGCAGTTTCCGAGGGGCTGCAACTAATGAAAAACTGTTTTTT	CASSFRGAATNEKLFF
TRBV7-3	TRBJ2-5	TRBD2	TGTGCCAGCAGCCCGCGCTATAGCGGGAGGATCGAGACCCAGTACTTC	CASSPRYSGRIETQYF
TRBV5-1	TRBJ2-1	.	TGCGCCAGCACCCCCGGGGAGAGCTCCTACAATGAGCAGTTCTTC	CASTPGESSYNEQFF
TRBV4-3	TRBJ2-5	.	TGCGCCAGCAGCCAAGAGTGGGGGTTAACGAAGGAGACCCAGTACTTC	CASSQEWGLTKETQYF
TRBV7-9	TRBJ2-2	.	TGTGCCAGCAGCCAGGGAGTCCCGAGCACCGGGGAGCTGTTTTTT	CASSQGVPSTGELFF
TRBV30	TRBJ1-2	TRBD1	TGTGCCTGGGGACAGGGAACGGATGGCTACACCTTC	CAWGQGTDGYTF
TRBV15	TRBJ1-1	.	TGTGCCACCAGCAGAGATCGGGAGACAGCCTACACTGAAGCTTTCTTT	CATSRDRETAYTEAFF
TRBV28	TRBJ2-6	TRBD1	TGTGCCAGCCGTTCGCCCGTGGGGGCAGGGGGCTCTGGGGCCAACGTCCTGACTTTC	CASRSPVGAGGSGANVLTF
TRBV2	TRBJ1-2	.	TGTGCCAGCAGAGAACGGACATCTAACTATGGCTACACCTTC	CASRERTSNYGYTF
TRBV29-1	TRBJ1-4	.	TGCAGCGTTGAGGGTCGGGGGAATGAAAAACTGTTTTTT	CSVEGRGNEKLFF
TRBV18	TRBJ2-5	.	TGTGCCAGCTCACCACCGCAGCCCGGAGGGGAGACCCAGTACTTC	CASSPPQPGGETQYF